The rows below give T cell receptor beta chains drawn from one sample of a study of response to subunit inactivated influenza vaccine. TCRdb fed the RT-PCR reads into MiXCR, producing one record per CDR3 protein. The table shows about 700,000 distinct CDR3 sequences, with around 14% occurring only once. This sample comprised PBMCs from blood, obtained 14 to 15 days before vaccination. Receptors were obtained from a middle-aged man who received an inactivated influenza vaccine. CDR3s include the opening cysteine and the closing phenylalanine or tryptophan. Rows may omit the clone size; those that give it use once, few, many or a size class.

TRBJ2-5 TRBV12-3/TRBV12-4 few CASSFARSGNLETQYF
TRBJ2-2 TRBV7-2 NA CASSLDGGANTGELFF
TRBJ2-7 TRBV9 many CASSVGPPPSYEQYF
TRBJ1-2 TRBV28 NA CASSKPHETAGYTF
TRBJ2-7 TRBV30 NA CAWNWGDYEQYF
TRBJ1-2 TRBV4-3 few CASSQDHVADPYGYTF
TRBJ2-1 TRBV5-1 NA CASSWTSGVGNEQFF
TRBJ2-1 TRBV4-3 NA CASSQDSANEQFF
TRBJ2-2 TRBV6-1 few CASTYRTGANTGELFF
TRBJ2-2 TRBV20-1 NA CSARIGTGPPNTGELFF
TRBJ2-1 TRBV11-2 NA CASSLGPRNNEQFF
TRBJ2-6 TRBV4-1 NA CAGSQPAGANVLTF
TRBJ1-5 TRBV10-3 NA CAISDLEADQPQHF
TRBJ2-1 TRBV20-1 few CSARGALPPYNEQFF
TRBJ2-1 TRBV4-3 NA CASSQGPSGSSYNEQFF
TRBJ2-7 TRBV6-2/TRBV6-3 few CASSSIRTPYYEQYF
TRBJ1-1 TRBV12-3/TRBV12-4 few CASSDGVRNTEAFF
TRBJ2-7 TRBV5-5 few CASSLGQAAYEQYF
TRBJ2-3 TRBV14 NA CASSSHPRGTSTDTQYF